Detailed here is one TCR beta chain. Its specificity is unknown. This specimen belongs to a study of beta chain features in type 1 diabetes. General study findings and limits: TCRB CDR3 length was moderately but significantly reduced in all four CD4+ subsets of Type 1 diabetes patients. In type 1 diabetes patients, VDJ junctions had fewer insertions; deletions at these junctions were more frequent. In the patient group, naive, central memory and Treg TCRB repertoires seemed more alike than in the healthy donor group.

Deletions cut 0 bases from V and 4 bases from J, with 22 bases between. The V gene's germline CDR1 is LGHNA and CDR2 YSLEER. The CDR3 spans 19 residues. Sequenced material consisted of expressed TCRB transcripts (all of the isolated RNA was reverse transcribed). Clones were read by immunoSEQ multiplex PCR, and TCRdb kept only the in-frame ones, dropping some. The table lists about 340,000 clones, 13% of them singletons. The V call is TRBV4-3, the J call TRBJ2-1, with a weak D call TRBD1 (5 bases). Material: naive CD4+ T cells from blood. The receptor's source is a woman in her late teens or twenties with type 1 diabetes. CDR3 amino acids: CASSQEGPRNRKRYNEQFF. CDR3 bases: TGCGCCAGCAGCCAAGAGGGGCCTAGAAACCGCAAGAGATACAATGAGCAGTTCTTC.